Included here is one T cell receptor beta chain sequence, with context. There are a few counts of this clonotype. It has no known antigen specificity. No much larger clonotype is one base removed from it; base qualities were not supplied. This entry is derived from a study of blood T cells in healthy people across ages (dated by TCRdb to about 2015). General notes on the study: In model experiments, roughly one uniquely barcoded TCR beta cDNA molecule per two T cells was captured by template switching. Using deep sequencing normalized with unique cDNA molecular identifiers, the study measured how TCR beta repertoire diversity changes with age. Four age groups were formed from the donors: young (average approximately 15 years), middle-aged (just under 40), aged (about 62) and long-lived (82). For two donors (one aged 18 to 29 and one aged 80 or older), the study analyzed two additional independent replicas of 1 million unique cDNA reads from the same blood draw.

From the cysteine through the phenylalanine, the CDR3 covers 15 amino acids. Only the CDR3 region is kept as DNA, spanning 45 bases read in frame from base 1. After removal of 5 bases from V and 5 bases from J, the junction retains 6 bases not matched to a gene. Via the germline V gene, CDR1 is ENHRY and CDR2 SYGVKD. Donors were approximately 42 systemically healthy Caucasian individuals from Russia aged roughly 6 to 95 years. Roughly 11 milliliters of peripheral blood were drawn from each donor into EDTA-treated Vacutainer tubes. Ficoll-Paque density-gradient centrifugation was used to isolate PBMCs, with at least 6.5 million per sample. Total RNA was extracted from PBMCs with Trizol reagent, with at least 5.5 micrograms obtained per sample. For every donor, flow cytometry on a PBMC aliquot measured the percentage of naive CD45RAhigh/CD27high T cells. Results and caveats for the whole study, not just this receptor: Estimates of total diversity from one million sequenced T cells were regarded as lower bounds and underestimates. Since profiling was done on bulk unsorted PBMCs, naive and antigen-experienced compartments could not be conclusively compared. The percentage of naive T cells measured by flow cytometry correlated strongly with observed TCR beta diversity. The long-lived group showed more naive CD4+ T cells, fewer expanded clones and increased TCR diversity than the aged group, suggesting age selection. Donor CMV infection status was unknown, potentially confounding age-related changes in expanded clonotypes. Observed TCR beta diversity per million T cells fell roughly linearly with age, and a significant reduction was already apparent by age roughly 40.

The protocol used for the library was 5' RACE. These reads were obtained on an Illumina HiSeq 2500. The second PCR ran for roughly 7 to 12 cycles and used a J-beta primer mix along with a sample-barcoded 5' primer. Each TCR beta cDNA molecule received a unique molecular identifier from a template-switch 5' adaptor carrying 12 random nucleotides. At least 2.5 million CDR3-containing paired-end reads were obtained from each sample. All of the RNA was converted into first-strand cDNA using the Mint cDNA synthesis kit, with a TRBC-specific oligonucleotide serving as the primer. After uracil-DNA glycosylase treatment, a first 18-cycle PCR used universal primers M1SS and BC2_uni_R on all cDNA. The authors' analysis ran thus. Normalization of each sample was performed by random selection of 1 million high-quality reads, each carrying a distinct molecular identifier. Instead of being binned into consensus sequences, reads with shared molecular identifiers were discarded. MiTCR, with a Q25 quality threshold and the strictest error-elimination algorithm, was used for CDR3 identification, clonotype clustering and error correction. A nonparametric unseen species model using Euler transformation provided a lower-bound estimate of total TCR beta diversity. The public reads were reanalyzed by TCRdb: fastp trimming at Q25, MiXCR alignment, in-frame beta chains only. Rows are combined by CDR3 protein, so each entry shows the most common genes and DNA. Clone size and V and J calls follow TCRdb, not the original study. This sample comprises approximately 490,000 distinct CDR3 sequences, around 24% of them detected only once. 8.5% to 9.5% of the sample lies in the top ten.

These data were also filed under a second study, of T cells of mothers and their children. Taken from the second paper: Nine systemically healthy Caucasian individuals, comprising three mothers and their six children, were included as donors. cDNA synthesis consumed the entire amount of extracted RNA, loaded at around 1.5 ug RNA in each 15 ul reaction. In the second PCR, sample barcodes and 2-4 random nucleotides were introduced via the M1S primer. Over 9 million TCR beta CDR3 reads came from each mother, compared with some 3 million reads from each child. TCR recombination output is similarly shaped by thymic selection in related and unrelated pairs, with a minor effect exerted by inherited differences. Related mother-child pairs always showed normalized repertoire overlap that was slightly higher than in unrelated mother-child pairs, though the difference was never significant. No persistent microchimeric T cell clones were detected, at a sensitivity of around 97 clones per million clonotypes. To look for features that set related mother-child pairs apart from unrelated individuals, the researchers ran deep NGS to compare the TCR beta repertoires of mothers and children. The mean age was roughly 36 +/- 4 years for the mothers and approximately 11 +/- 4 years for the children. After adapter ligation was performed with NEBNext reagents, the libraries were sequenced on an Illumina HiSeq 2000 with 100+100 nt paired-end reads. To prevent cross-contamination, the mother and child libraries were prepared a month apart and were sequenced in separate runs. Between roughly 450,000 and 2,000,000 distinct TCR beta clonotypes were identified per donor. Naive TCR beta clonotypes were estimated from low-frequency clonotypes matched to each donor's FACS-determined naive share, without sorting.

The sequence links TRBV10-3 to TRBJ2-1; the central 10 bases match TRBD2. The clonotype was recovered from a boy under 18 in good health. The sample consisted of blood. The DNA is as follows: TGTGCCATCAGTTCGTTCGGGACTAGCGACAATGAGCAGTTCTTC. It translates to CAISSFGTSDNEQFF.